The 30 T cell receptor beta chains below were found in one sample sequenced in a study of T cells after yellow fever vaccination (dated 2019 in TCRdb). The method was 5' RACE. Sequencing took place on an Illumina NovaSeq 6000. In TCRdb, the public reads were trimmed at Q25 with fastp and aligned with MiXCR, with productive beta chains retained. When rows share a CDR3 protein, they turn into one entry using the most common DNA and genes. The sample table shows 300,000 to 400,000 distinct CDR3 sequences, and under 15% are seen once. Clones ranked in the top ten supply 3% to 4% of the sample. This specimen's treatment or condition label, per the study, means: live attenuated yellow fever vaccine strain. The starting material was CD4+ T cells sorted from PBMCs, obtained 15 days after the yellow fever booster vaccination. These receptors were taken from a young man who received the YFV17D yellow fever vaccine.

This chain uses TRBV7-3 with TRBJ2-6, with a weak D call TRBD2 (5 bases). V lost 2 bases to trimming and J lost 10 bases, with 9 bases between them. CDR3 size: 13 residues. Germline lookup yields CDR1 SGHTA and CDR2 FQGTGA. DNA of the CDR3: TGTGCCAGCAGCTTAGACGGGGAGAACGTCCTGACTTTC. Translation: CASSLDGENVLTF.

This clonotype turned up a few times. The rearrangement links TRBV20-1 to TRBJ1-1; D call uncertain. The CDR3 has 14 residues. Trimming pared 8 bases from V and 5 bases from J, leaving 21 bases between. From germline, CDR1 is DFQATT and CDR2 SNEGSKA (reference sequence). The CDR3 DNA reads as TGCAGTCTTCTTTTACCCAAAGGAGGGACTGAAGCTTTCTTT. The encoded protein is CSLLLPKGGTEAFF.

This clonotype came up a few times. The V gene is TRBV20-1, the J gene TRBJ2-3; tentatively, D is TRBD2 (6 bases). The V end lost 0 bases, the J end lost 2 bases, and 15 bases lay between the germline ends. There are 16 residues in the CDR3. Looked up from germline, CDR1 is DFQATT and CDR2 is SNEGSKA (reference sequence). CDR3 coding DNA: TGCAGTGCTAGAGACCCTGGCGGGGCCACCACAGATACGCAGTATTTT. Encoded protein: CSARDPGGATTDTQYF.

This chain joins TRBV7-8 and TRBJ1-4, with 9 nucleotides matching TRBD1. The CDR3 extends over 18 amino acids. The germline CDR1 and CDR2 sequences are SGHVS and FQNEAQ. V was clipped by 5 bases and J by 6 bases; unmatched bases: 16. The CDR3 DNA follows: TGTGCCAGCAGCAACTCGGGTTTGGTTACAGGGGGCCATGAAAAACTGTTTTTT. Residues: CASSNSGLVTGGHEKLFF.

The genes are TRBV9 and TRBJ1-3, with D perhaps TRBD1 (5 bases). V shed 3 bases and J shed 2 bases, with 15 bases lying between them. Germline CDR1 is SGDLS and CDR2 is YYNGEE. The CDR3 sequence is 16 residues long. CDR3 sequence reads: CASSAQPRGAGNTIYF. CDR3 nucleotides: TGTGCCAGCAGCGCGCAACCGCGGGGGGCTGGAAACACCATATATTTT.

V usage is TRBV3-1 and J usage is TRBJ1-6; D is possibly TRBD1 (6 bases). CDR3 size: 15 residues. Germline V gene lookup returns CDR1 LGHDT and CDR2 YNNKEL (reference sequence). Trimming stripped 4 bases from V and 6 bases from J, with 13 bases between. The CDR3 DNA reads as TGTGCCAGCAGCCCTTTAACAGGGACTAATTCACCCCTCCACTTT. Translated: CASSPLTGTNSPLHF.

This chain connects TRBV4-1 to TRBJ1-2; D is perhaps TRBD1 (5 bases). CDR3 length: 14 residues. Trimming took off 0 bases at V and 4 bases at J, with 9 bases between the two ends. The V gene's germline CDR1 is MGHRA and CDR2 YSYEKL. CDR3 protein: CASSQDPGPYGYTF. CDR3 sequence (DNA): TGCGCCAGCAGCCAAGATCCAGGGCCCTATGGCTACACCTTC.

This chain joins TRBV5-1 and TRBJ2-1; 11 nucleotides line up with TRBD2. This CDR3 has 16 amino acids. The V gene end was trimmed by 0 bases and the J gene end by 10 bases; junction bases not matched to a gene: 9. Looked up from germline, CDR1 is SGHRS and CDR2 is YFSETQ. The CDR3 DNA reads as TGCGCCAGCAGCTTGGACCAACTAGCGGGGGCTGGGGAGCAGTTCTTC. It translates to CASSLDQLAGAGEQFF.

The J gene is TRBJ1-1, the V gene TRBV5-5; D remains unclear. This CDR3 spans 12 amino acids. The V and J ends lost 0 bases and 6 bases respectively, with 6 bases between them. CDR1 and CDR2 (germline): SGHKS, YYEKEE (reference sequence). CDR3 DNA: TGTGCCAGCAGCTTGGTTTTCGCTGAAGCTTTCTTT. This translates into CASSLVFAEAFF.

The gene calls are TRBV6-2 or TRBV6-3 and TRBJ1-2; TRBD1 is a possible D gene (6 bases). The germline V gene has CDR1 MNHEY and CDR2 SVGEGT. The CDR3 spans 11 residues. The germline V and J ends were trimmed by 9 bases and 8 bases, with 13 bases remaining between them. The CDR3 protein is CASRGGDGYTF. CDR3 nucleotide sequence: TGTGCCAGTCGAGGGGGAGACGGCTACACCTTC.

This clonotype was observed many times. This rearrangement joins TRBV7-2 to TRBJ2-3; no clear D gene. V lost 3 bases and J 3 bases, leaving 10 bases between the germline ends. The CDR3 is 14 amino acids. Per the germline V gene, CDR1 is SGHTA and CDR2 is FQGNSA. The CDR3 region has the DNA TGTGCCAGCAGCTTGGAGCGTCATACAGATACGCAGTATTTT. Residues: CASSLERHTDTQYF.

The gene calls are TRBV10-3 and TRBJ2-5; D ambiguous. CDR3 length equals 14 residues. Germline V gives CDR1 ENHRY, CDR2 SYGVKD. V was pared by 6 bases and J by 1 base, with 12 bases between. The CDR3: CAIRETSAQETQYF. The CDR3 coding sequence is TGTGCCATCAGGGAAACCAGCGCCCAAGAGACCCAGTACTTC.

There are many counts of this clonotype. The rearrangement uses TRBV3-1 and TRBJ1-5; D unclear. Germline CDR1 is LGHDT and CDR2 is YNNKEL (reference sequence). The CDR3 extends over 13 amino acids. V was trimmed by 0 bases and J by 6 bases, leaving 6 bases between them. CDR3 sequence: CASSQDPSQPQHF. The DNA of the CDR3 is TGTGCCAGCAGCCAAGATCCGAGTCAGCCCCAGCATTTT.

The chain employs TRBV29-1 and TRBJ1-1; no definite D call. The CDR3 contains 13 residues. The ends were cut back, 6 bases at V and 4 bases at J, with 15 bases in the middle. CDR1 and CDR2 from the germline V gene are SQVTM and ANQGSEA. The CDR3, as DNA: TGCAGCGTCGATTCGAGGGCGGGCACTGAAGCTTTCTTT. It codes for CSVDSRAGTEAFF.

This chain joins TRBV18 and TRBJ2-3; TRBD2 aligns across 10 bases. Germline values: CDR1 KGHSH, CDR2 LQKENI. Trimming took 6 bases from V and 6 from J; bases not matched to a gene: 12. The CDR3 sequence is 16 residues long. CDR3 amino acids: CASSPNPSGGGDTQYF. CDR3 nucleotide sequence: TGTGCCAGCTCCCCAAACCCTAGCGGGGGAGGGGATACGCAGTATTTT.

This clonotype has ten or more counts. This sequence joins TRBV6-6 and TRBJ2-3; perhaps D is TRBD1 or TRBD2 (5 bases each). CDR3 size: 15 residues. CDR1 is MNHNY, CDR2 SVGAGI, per germline (reference sequence). Trimming stripped 5 bases from V and 3 bases from J, with 15 bases between. The CDR3 sequence: CASSIRGPRTDTQYF. As DNA, the CDR3 is TGTGCCAGCAGTATCCGGGGCCCGCGGACAGATACGCAGTATTTT.

This chain uses TRBV6-6 with TRBJ2-3; no definite D call. This CDR3 comprises 12 residues. The V end was cut by 5 bases, the J end by 4 bases, with 7 bases between. Germline V gene sequence: CDR1 MNHNY, CDR2 SVGAGI (reference sequence). The CDR3 nucleotides read TGTGCCAGCAGTCCTGATGCAGATACGCAGTATTTT. Encoded protein: CASSPDADTQYF.

This clonotype was detected a few times. The rearrangement joins TRBV15 to TRBJ1-1; no definite D call. Trimming pared 3 bases from V and 5 bases from J, leaving 13 bases between. Germline values: CDR1 LNHNV, CDR2 YYDKDF (reference sequence). The CDR3 loop spans 14 amino acids. The CDR3 region has the DNA TGTGCCACCAGCAGTCTGGGTGGAGGAACTGAAGCTTTCTTT. Translation: CATSSLGGGTEAFF.

The chain is built from TRBV5-1 and TRBJ1-3; weak D call: TRBD1 (5 bases). Germline V gives CDR1 SGHRS, CDR2 YFSETQ. The CDR3 extends over 15 amino acids. The V and J ends lost 4 bases and 4 bases respectively, with 15 bases between them. Written as DNA, the CDR3 is TGCGCCAGCAGCGAACGCACAGGAGCCGGAAACACCATATATTTT. Translation gives CASSERTGAGNTIYF.

This clonotype was detected a few times. The V call is TRBV6-5, the J call TRBJ2-2, with D tentatively TRBD2 (7 bases). Germline V CDR1 and CDR2: MNHEY, SVGAGI. The CDR3 is 15 amino acids. Trimming pared 6 bases from V and 1 base from J, leaving 12 bases between. The CDR3 DNA follows: TGTGCCAGCAGCCCGGGGGGCCTGAACACCGGGGAGCTGTTTTTT. Its translation: CASSPGGLNTGELFF.

V is TRBV5-1 and J is TRBJ1-3; D not resolved. The CDR3 spans 15 residues. Between the trimmed V and J ends, which lost 0 bases and 4 bases, there was a span of 11 bases. Germline CDR1 and CDR2: SGHRS and YFSETQ. The CDR3 spells CASSLERGQGNTIYF. In DNA form, the CDR3 reads TGCGCCAGCAGCTTGGAACGAGGCCAGGGAAACACCATATATTTT.

This clonotype was detected a few times. The chain combines TRBV6-2 or TRBV6-3 with TRBJ2-1, with TRBD1 as a possible D gene (5 bases). The CDR3 is made up of 12 amino acids. Trimming removed 8 bases from V and 4 bases from J, with 9 bases in between. Germline CDR1 MNHEY, CDR2 SVGEGT. CDR3 bases: TGTGCCAGCGGACACCTGTACAATGAGCAGTTCTTC. Its translation is CASGHLYNEQFF.

This clonotype was seen a handful of times. This chain connects TRBV5-1 to TRBJ2-1, with D uncertain. Germline values: CDR1 SGHRS, CDR2 YFSETQ. The CDR3 has 12 amino acids. V lost 0 bases to trimming and J lost 7 bases, with 5 bases between them. CDR3 residues: CASSLVPNEQFF. CDR3 sequence (DNA): TGCGCCAGCAGCTTGGTCCCGAATGAGCAGTTCTTC.

At least ten counts were recorded for this clonotype. The chain carries TRBV6-5 and TRBJ2-3, with D tentatively TRBD1 (7 bases). The V gene's germline CDR1 is MNHEY and CDR2 SVGAGI. CDR3 length: 16 amino acids. V lost 4 bases to trimming and J lost 6 bases, with 20 bases between them. This chain's CDR3 is CASSWQEGANSDTQYF. CDR3 coding DNA: TGTGCCAGCAGTTGGCAGGAGGGGGCGAATAGCGATACGCAGTATTTT.

This clonotype was observed a few times. This rearrangement joins TRBV20-1 to TRBJ2-7; TRBD2 might be the D (6 bases). The germline CDR1 and CDR2 sequences are DFQATT and SNEGSKA (reference sequence). The CDR3 has 13 residues. V lost 5 bases and J lost 5, with 16 bases in between. CDR3 residues: CSAPNTAGNEQYV. The CDR3 DNA reads TGCAGTGCTCCGAATACAGCGGGTAACGAGCAGTACGTC.

This clonotype was counted a few times. The V gene is TRBV10-1, the J gene TRBJ1-5; 7 bases are a match to TRBD1. V dropped 4 bases and J dropped 6; count of bases not matched to a gene: 6. The CDR3 extends over 14 amino acids. Per the germline V gene, CDR1 is WNHNN and CDR2 is SYGVQD (reference sequence). The CDR3 nucleotides are TGCGCCAGCAGTGCCCAGGGGACAGTTCAGCCCCAGCATTTT. It translates to CASSAQGTVQPQHF.

This clonotype was observed a handful of times. CDR3 protein: CSVGGPTSGANVLTF. CDR3 bases: TGCAGCGTGGGGGGCCCCACCTCTGGGGCCAACGTCCTGACTTTC. The chain carries TRBV29-1 and TRBJ2-6; the D call may be TRBD1 or TRBD2 (6 bases each). The V end lost 6 bases, the J end lost 0 bases, and 12 bases lay between the germline ends. Per the germline V gene, CDR1 is SQVTM and CDR2 is ANQGSEA. This CDR3 region has 15 residues.

Ten or more counts support this clonotype. The genes are TRBV6-5 and TRBJ2-1; TRBD1 agrees at 7 bases. This CDR3 region has 15 residues. Unmatched junction bases numbered 5, after V lost 6 bases and J lost 0 bases. Germline V lookup: CDR1 MNHEY, CDR2 SVGAGI. The CDR3 coding sequence is TGTGCCAGCAGCCGACAGGGCAGCTCCTACAATGAGCAGTTCTTC. Translating gives CASSRQGSSYNEQFF.

This clonotype has at least ten counts. The chain combines TRBV18 with TRBJ2-1; 10 nucleotides match TRBD1. V trimming: 3 bases; J trimming: 4 bases; junction bases outside the gene matches: 6. This CDR3 spans 16 amino acids. Germline V CDR1 and CDR2: KGHSH, LQKENI. CDR3 amino acids: CASSPPGTGDYNEQFF. The CDR3 nucleotides are TGTGCCAGCTCACCGCCCGGGACAGGGGATTACAATGAGCAGTTCTTC.

This sequence joins TRBV20-1 and TRBJ1-2, with D possibly TRBD1 on 5 matching bases. There are 16 residues in the CDR3. V lost 3 bases to trimming and J lost 0 bases, with 17 bases between them. The germline gives CDR1 DFQATT, CDR2 SNEGSKA (reference sequence). The CDR3 DNA is TGCAGTGCTAGGGGGGAAGGGGCAGCCCCTAACTATGGCTACACCTTC. Translated: CSARGEGAAPNYGYTF.